The 22 T cell receptor beta chains reported below all come from one sample, sequenced in a study of PD-1 blockade in classical Hodgkin lymphoma. TCRdb's table, derived via immunoSEQ multiplex PCR, lists solely in-frame clones and lacks some. The table has tens of thousands of clones, around 69% seen once; the top ten hold approximately 2.6%. Time point here: cycle 4 day 1 (C4D1), after 5 to 7 weeks of nivolumab. All patients relapsed after autologous stem cell transplantation, and brentuximab vedotin exposure varied. The sequencing here drew on peripheral blood mononuclear cells (PBMCs), taken before the fourth cycle of nivolumab. All receptors derive from a human donor with classical Hodgkin lymphoma.

V gene TRBV6-6 combines with J gene TRBJ1-2; maybe TRBD1 (6 bases). The germline V gene has CDR1 MNHNY and CDR2 SVGAGI (reference sequence). Trimming took 0 bases from V and 2 from J, leaving 13 bases between them. CDR3 length: 16 amino acids. CDR3 sequence reads: CASSYSITGGNYGYTF. CDR3 nucleotide sequence: TGTGCCAGCAGTTACTCGATAACGGGGGGCAACTATGGCTACACCTTC.

A single count supports this clone. The chain uses TRBV28 and TRBJ1-2; 9 bases fit TRBD1. The germline V gene encodes CDR1 MDHEN and CDR2 SYDVKM. The CDR3 sequence is 12 residues long. Losses at the gene ends were 6 bases for V and 8 bases for J; bases not matched to a gene: 4. This CDR3 is CASRQGAWGYTF. CDR3 DNA: TGTGCCAGCAGACAGGGGGCATGGGGCTACACCTTC.

This chain uses TRBV11-1 with TRBJ2-1; D unclear. Trimming took off 3 bases at V and 2 bases at J, with 17 bases between the two ends. Germline-derived CDR1 and CDR2 are SGHAT and FQDESV (reference sequence). The CDR3 is made up of 17 amino acids. CDR3 loop: CASSFFGGSSAYNEQFF. DNA for the CDR3: TGTGCCAGCAGCTTTTTTGGTGGTAGCAGTGCCTACAATGAGCAGTTCTTC.

This clone was counted a single time. This rearrangement joins TRBV4-3 to TRBJ2-3; D not resolved. Deletions cut 1 base from V and 5 bases from J, with 10 bases between. Germline V CDR1 and CDR2: LGHNA, YSLEER. This CDR3 contains 14 residues. CDR3: CASSQASNGDTQYF. In DNA, the CDR3 is TGCGCCAGCAGCCAAGCGTCTAATGGAGATACGCAGTATTTT.

This chain links TRBV20-1 with TRBJ2-7, with TRBD1 as a possible D gene (5 bases). The V end lost 0 bases, the J end lost 5 bases, and 5 bases lay between the germline ends. CDR1 is DFQATT and CDR2 is SNEGSKA in the germline V gene (reference sequence). The length of the CDR3 is 11 residues. CDR3 in amino acids: CSAREGDEQYF. DNA for the CDR3: TGCAGTGCTAGAGAAGGGGACGAGCAGTACTTC.

This clone was recorded a few times. The chain has TRBV6-5 and TRBJ2-1; possible D gene TRBD1, 5 bases. Germline CDR1 is MNHEY and CDR2 is SVGAGI. V was cut by 8 bases and J by 4 bases, with 18 bases left in between. CDR3 length: 15 amino acids. The CDR3 loop reads CASGFSARAYNEQFF. The DNA for the CDR3 is TGTGCCAGCGGTTTCTCGGCCAGGGCTTACAATGAGCAGTTCTTC.

V usage is TRBV11-2 and J usage is TRBJ2-2; the D gene is possibly TRBD2 (5 bases). The CDR3 loop spans 13 amino acids. Germline values: CDR1 SGHAT, CDR2 FQNNGV. Trimming shortened V by 5 bases and J by 5 bases, and 9 bases separated the two germline ends. CDR3 DNA sequence: TGTGCCAGCAGCCCCTCGGGAACCGGGGAGCTGTTTTTT. Protein product: CASSPSGTGELFF.

This chain joins TRBV6-5 and TRBJ1-1; D is perhaps TRBD1 (5 bases). With 7 bases removed from V and 2 bases from J, the gap between germline ends came to 11 bases. CDR3 length: 13 residues. CDR1 MNHEY and CDR2 SVGAGI come from the germline V gene. The CDR3: CASTLTVNTEAFF. The CDR3 DNA is TGTGCCAGCACCCTGACAGTCAACACTGAAGCTTTCTTT.

The genes are TRBV2 and TRBJ2-3; 7 bases are a match to TRBD2. The germline V gene has CDR1 SNHLY and CDR2 FYNNEI. CDR3 length: 13 residues. The J segment lost 6 bases and the V segment lost 8 bases, leaving 8 bases of the junction unmatched. The CDR3 spells CASQREGRDTQYF. CDR3 in DNA: TGTGCCAGCCAGAGGGAGGGGAGGGATACGCAGTATTTT.

This chain uses TRBV6-1 with TRBJ1-2; D remains unclear. Trimming removed 1 base from V and 8 bases from J, with 14 bases in between. Germline CDR1 and CDR2: MNHNS and SASEGT. The CDR3 length is 14 residues. CDR3 coding DNA: TGTGCCAGCAGTGAAGGTGTGGGGTCACAGGGCTACACCTTC. Its translation: CASSEGVGSQGYTF.

This clone was counted between two and nine times. V and J are TRBV4-2 and TRBJ1-2, with 7 bases matching TRBD1. The V segment lost 1 base and the J segment 2 bases; nucleotides outside the gene matches: 13. Looked up from germline, CDR1 is LGHNA and CDR2 is YNFKEQ. The CDR3 consists of 18 residues. This CDR3 reads CASSQVRGTAGRNYGYTF. The CDR3 DNA reads as TGTGCCAGCAGCCAAGTTCGCGGGACAGCCGGACGAAACTATGGCTACACCTTC.

This clone was seen a few times. The gene calls are TRBV11-2 and TRBJ1-2, with D perhaps matching TRBD1 (5 bases). Trimming left V 3 bases short and J 9 bases short, with 11 bases between. CDR1 is SGHAT and CDR2 is FQNNGV in the germline V gene. The CDR3 totals 12 residues. CDR3 residues: CASSLGVDSYTF. CDR3 in DNA: TGTGCCAGCAGCTTGGGGGTGGACAGCTACACCTTC. Drawing the rest from reference TRBV11-2 and TRBJ1-2, the complete variable domain is EAGVAQSPRYKIIEKRQSVAFWCNPISGHATLYWYQQILGQGPKLLIQFQNNGVVDDSQLPKDRFSAERLKGVDSTLKIQPAKLEDSAVYLCASSLGVDSYTFGSGTRLTVV.

V is TRBV7-9 and J is TRBJ2-2; D not certain. The CDR3 sequence is 14 residues long. The V gene lost 5 bases and the J gene lost 5 bases, with 12 bases spanning the gap. CDR1 SEHNR and CDR2 FQNEAQ come from the germline V gene (reference sequence). The CDR3 DNA reads as TGTGCCAGCAGCGTAGGTGCTACGACCGGGGAGCTGTTTTTT. It specifies CASSVGATTGELFF.

Only a few counts were recorded for this clone. The V call is TRBV28, the J call TRBJ2-2; 8 bases align to TRBD1. With 1 base clipped from V and 2 bases from J, the junction kept 9 bases outside the gene matches. Germline values: CDR1 MDHEN, CDR2 SYDVKM. The CDR3 totals 18 residues. The CDR3 sequence: CASSLLPPGQVNTGELFF. The DNA for the CDR3 is TGTGCCAGCAGTTTATTACCGCCGGGACAGGTCAACACCGGGGAGCTGTTTTTT.

This clone showed up just a few times. The CDR3 protein is CAWSVYSYNEQFF. The CDR3 DNA is TGTGCCTGGAGTGTATATAGCTACAATGAGCAGTTCTTC. V usage is TRBV30 and J usage is TRBJ2-1; D remains unclear. The V gene lost 0 bases and the J gene lost 3 bases, with 6 bases spanning the gap. Germline CDR1 reads GTSNPN; CDR2 reads SVGIG (reference sequence). This CDR3 region has 13 residues.

This CDR3 reads CASSASDSQETQYF. CDR3 DNA: TGCGCCAGCAGCGCTTCGGACAGTCAAGAGACCCAGTACTTC. V and J are TRBV5-1 and TRBJ2-5; a possible D gene is TRBD1 (6 bases). This CDR3 comprises 14 residues. The germline gives CDR1 SGHRS, CDR2 YFSETQ. The V end lost 4 bases, the J end lost 2 bases, and 12 bases lay between the germline ends.

The chain recombines TRBV5-8 with TRBJ1-6; 7 bases agree with TRBD1. CDR1 and CDR2 from the germline V gene are SGHTS and YDEGEE. With 0 bases clipped from V and 0 bases from J, the junction kept 9 bases outside the gene matches. The CDR3 extends over 19 amino acids. CDR3 protein: CASSLGELNRGSYNSPLHF. For the CDR3, the DNA is TGTGCCAGCAGCTTGGGAGAGTTAAACAGGGGCTCCTATAATTCACCCCTCCACTTT.

The CDR3 nucleotides read TGTGCCAGCAGTTTAGCCCCGGGACAGGGGGGGTACGAGCAGTACTTC. This sequence encodes CASSLAPGQGGYEQYF. The chain combines TRBV27 with TRBJ2-7; 11 bases are a match to TRBD1. CDR1 and CDR2 from the germline V gene are MNHEY and SMNVEV (reference sequence). The CDR3 extends over 16 amino acids. V dropped 2 bases and J dropped 4; count of bases not matched to a gene: 7.

This clone showed up just a few times. The CDR3 DNA reads TGTGCCAGCAGCCCGGGGGGGGGCTGGACAGATACGCAGTATTTT. Its protein product is CASSPGGGWTDTQYF. V and J are TRBV28 and TRBJ2-3; 8 nucleotides agree with TRBD2. The CDR3 has 15 residues. CDR1 is MDHEN, CDR2 SYDVKM, per germline. Trimming at V came to 6 bases and at J to 3 bases, leaving 8 bases not matched to a gene.

V is TRBV5-4 and J is TRBJ1-5; TRBD1 agrees at 7 bases. CDR3 length: 14 amino acids. The junction had 6 bases not matched to a gene; V was cut back by 6 bases and J by 3 bases. Germline CDR1 is SGHNT and CDR2 is YYREEE (reference sequence). CDR3 loop: CASTDRVNNQPQHF. As DNA, the CDR3 is TGTGCCAGCACTGACAGGGTAAACAATCAGCCCCAGCATTTT.

The rearrangement joins TRBV11-2 to TRBJ2-2, with TRBD2 as a possible D gene (5 bases). This CDR3 has 14 residues. The V gene lost 3 bases and the J gene lost 4 bases, with 9 bases spanning the gap. Germline CDR1 is SGHAT and CDR2 is FQNNGV. The CDR3 reads CASSFTRGTGELFF. CDR3 DNA: TGTGCCAGCAGCTTTACTCGGGGCACCGGGGAGCTGTTTTTT.

In its sample, this clone was seen once. The V call is TRBV2, the J call TRBJ2-7; D is possibly TRBD1 (6 bases). This CDR3 comprises 13 residues. Trimming cost V 6 bases and J 3 bases, with 12 bases left between them. Germline loops: CDR1 SNHLY, CDR2 FYNNEI. CDR3 sequence: CASRVTGYYEQYF. Written as DNA, the CDR3 is TGTGCCAGCAGAGTTACAGGGTACTACGAGCAGTACTTC.